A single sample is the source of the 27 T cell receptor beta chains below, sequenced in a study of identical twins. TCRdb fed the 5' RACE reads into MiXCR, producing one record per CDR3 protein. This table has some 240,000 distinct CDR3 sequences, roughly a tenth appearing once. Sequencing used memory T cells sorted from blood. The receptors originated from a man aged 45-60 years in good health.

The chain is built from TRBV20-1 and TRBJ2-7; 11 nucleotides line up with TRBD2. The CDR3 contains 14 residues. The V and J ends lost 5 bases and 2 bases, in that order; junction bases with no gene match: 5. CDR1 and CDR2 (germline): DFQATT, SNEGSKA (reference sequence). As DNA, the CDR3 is TGCAGTGCTCACGGGACTAGCGGCACCTACGAGCAGTACTTC. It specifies CSAHGTSGTYEQYF.

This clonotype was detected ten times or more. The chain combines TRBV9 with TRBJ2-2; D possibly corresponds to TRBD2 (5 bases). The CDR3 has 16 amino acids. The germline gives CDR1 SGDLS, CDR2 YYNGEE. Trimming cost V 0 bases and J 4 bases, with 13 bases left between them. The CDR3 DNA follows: TGTGCCAGCAGCGTAGCTACGCGGGTTGGCACCGGGGAGCTGTTTTTT. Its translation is CASSVATRVGTGELFF.

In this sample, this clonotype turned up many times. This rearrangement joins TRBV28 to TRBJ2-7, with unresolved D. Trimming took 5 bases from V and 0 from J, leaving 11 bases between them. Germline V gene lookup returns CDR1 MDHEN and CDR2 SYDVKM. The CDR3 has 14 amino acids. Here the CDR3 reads CASSGAKSSYEQYF. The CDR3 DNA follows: TGTGCCAGCAGTGGCGCGAAGAGCTCCTACGAGCAGTACTTC. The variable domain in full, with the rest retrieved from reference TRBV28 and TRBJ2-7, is DVKVTQSSRYLVKRTGEKVFLECVQDMDHENMFWYRQDPGLGLRLIYFSYDVKMKEKGDIPEGYSVSREKKERFSLILESASTNQTSMYLCASSGAKSSYEQYFGPGTRLTVT.

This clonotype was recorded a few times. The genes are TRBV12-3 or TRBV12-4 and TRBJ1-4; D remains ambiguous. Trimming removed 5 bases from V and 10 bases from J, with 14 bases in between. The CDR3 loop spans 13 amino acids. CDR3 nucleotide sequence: TGTGCCAGCAGTAATTCCCTCAAGACAAAACTGTTTTTT. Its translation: CASSNSLKTKLFF.

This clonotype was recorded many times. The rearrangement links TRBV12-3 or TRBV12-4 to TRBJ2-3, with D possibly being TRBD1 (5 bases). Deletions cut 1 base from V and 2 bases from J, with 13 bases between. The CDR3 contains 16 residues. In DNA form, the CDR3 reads TGTGCCAGCAGTTTAGTATCAGGGTGGTACACAGATACGCAGTATTTT. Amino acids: CASSLVSGWYTDTQYF.

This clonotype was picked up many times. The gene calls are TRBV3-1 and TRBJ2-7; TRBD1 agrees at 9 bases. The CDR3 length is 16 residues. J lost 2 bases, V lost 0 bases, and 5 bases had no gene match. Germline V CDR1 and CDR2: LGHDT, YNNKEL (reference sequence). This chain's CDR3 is CASSQEPGQGAYEQYF. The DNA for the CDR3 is TGTGCCAGCAGCCAAGAACCGGGACAGGGCGCCTACGAGCAGTACTTC.

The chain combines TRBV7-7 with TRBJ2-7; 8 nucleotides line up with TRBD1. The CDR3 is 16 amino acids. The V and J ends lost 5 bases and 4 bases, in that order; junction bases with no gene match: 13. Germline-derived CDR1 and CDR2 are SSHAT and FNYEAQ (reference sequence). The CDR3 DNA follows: TGTGCCAGCAGCCCAAACGCGGGGCAGGGGGCTTACGAGCAGTACTTC. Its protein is CASSPNAGQGAYEQYF.

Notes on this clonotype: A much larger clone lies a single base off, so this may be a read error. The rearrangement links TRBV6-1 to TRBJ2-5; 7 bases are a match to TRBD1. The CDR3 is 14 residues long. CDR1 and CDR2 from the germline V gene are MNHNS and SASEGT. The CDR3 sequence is CASSPQGWDGTRYF. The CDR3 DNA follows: TGTGCCAGCAGTCCACAGGGGTGGGATGGTACCCGGTACTTC.

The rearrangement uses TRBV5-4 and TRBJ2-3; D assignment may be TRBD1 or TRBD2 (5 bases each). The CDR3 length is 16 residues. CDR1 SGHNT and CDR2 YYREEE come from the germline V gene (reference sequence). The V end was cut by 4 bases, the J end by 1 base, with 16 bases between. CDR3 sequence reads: CASSNPSGTRTDTQYF. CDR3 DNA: TGTGCCAGCAGCAACCCTTCCGGGACCCGCACAGATACGCAGTATTTT.

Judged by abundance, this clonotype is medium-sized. This chain's CDR3 is CATSDPTGAKETQYF. The CDR3 nucleotides read TGTGCCACCAGTGACCCGACAGGAGCAAAAGAGACCCAGTACTTC. The rearrangement joins TRBV24-1 to TRBJ2-5; possibly TRBD1 for D (6 bases). Germline-derived CDR1 and CDR2 are KGHDR and SFDVKD. The CDR3 totals 15 residues. Trimming cost V 4 bases and J 3 bases, with 14 bases left between them.

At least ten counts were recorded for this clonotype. The CDR3 nucleotides read TGCGCCAGCAGTTACGACAGTAATAATTCACCCCTCCACTTT. Amino acids: CASSYDSNNSPLHF. This sequence joins TRBV5-1 and TRBJ1-6, with a weak D call TRBD1 (5 bases). Between the trimmed V and J ends, which lost 5 bases and 5 bases, there was a span of 11 bases. Germline values: CDR1 SGHRS, CDR2 YFSETQ. The CDR3 has 14 amino acids.

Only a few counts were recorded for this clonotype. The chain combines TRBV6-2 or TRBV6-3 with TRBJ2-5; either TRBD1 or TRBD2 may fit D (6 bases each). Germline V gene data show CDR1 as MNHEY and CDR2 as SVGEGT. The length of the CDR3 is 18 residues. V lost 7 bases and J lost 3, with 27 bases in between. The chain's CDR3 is CASTPRGGGSNSEETQYF. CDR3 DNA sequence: TGTGCCAGCACTCCCAGGGGAGGAGGGAGTAATTCGGAAGAGACCCAGTACTTC.

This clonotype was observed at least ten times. The CDR3 coding sequence is TGTGCCAGCAGTTTAAGCTCCGAAATAACCGAAGCTTTCTTT. The encoded protein is CASSLSSEITEAFF. The chain combines TRBV12-3 or TRBV12-4 with TRBJ1-1; no firm D call. The CDR3 covers 14 residues. V lost 2 bases and J 8 bases, leaving 15 bases between the germline ends.

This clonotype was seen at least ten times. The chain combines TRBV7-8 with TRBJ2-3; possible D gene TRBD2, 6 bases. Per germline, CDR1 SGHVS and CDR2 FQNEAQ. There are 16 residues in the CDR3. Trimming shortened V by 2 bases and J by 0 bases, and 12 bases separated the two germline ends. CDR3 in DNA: TGTGCCAGCAGCTTAAGGTCGACTAGAAGCACAGATACGCAGTATTTT. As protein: CASSLRSTRSTDTQYF.

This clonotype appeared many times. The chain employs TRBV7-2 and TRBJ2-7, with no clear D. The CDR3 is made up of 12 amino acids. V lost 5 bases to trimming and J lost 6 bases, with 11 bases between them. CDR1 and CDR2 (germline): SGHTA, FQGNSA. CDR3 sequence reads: CASSPPGREQYF. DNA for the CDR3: TGTGCCAGCAGCCCCCCCGGACGCGAGCAGTACTTC.

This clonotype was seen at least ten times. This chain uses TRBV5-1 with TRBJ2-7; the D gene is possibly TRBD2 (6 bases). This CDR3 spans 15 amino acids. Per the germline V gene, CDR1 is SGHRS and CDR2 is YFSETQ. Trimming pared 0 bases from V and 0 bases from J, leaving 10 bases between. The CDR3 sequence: CASSLGGTYSYEQYF. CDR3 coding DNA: TGCGCCAGCAGCTTGGGCGGGACCTACTCCTACGAGCAGTACTTC.

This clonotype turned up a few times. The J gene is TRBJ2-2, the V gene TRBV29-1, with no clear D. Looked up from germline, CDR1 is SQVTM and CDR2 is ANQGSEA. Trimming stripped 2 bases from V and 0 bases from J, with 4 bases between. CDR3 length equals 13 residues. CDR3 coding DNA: TGCAGCGTTGAATCCCCGAACACCGGGGAGCTGTTTTTT. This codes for CSVESPNTGELFF.

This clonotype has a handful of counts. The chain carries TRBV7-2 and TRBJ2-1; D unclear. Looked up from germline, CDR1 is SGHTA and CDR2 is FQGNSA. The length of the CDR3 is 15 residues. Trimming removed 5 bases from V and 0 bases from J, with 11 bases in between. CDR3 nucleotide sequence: TGTGCCAGCAGCCAAGCCTATAGCTCCTACAATGAGCAGTTCTTC. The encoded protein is CASSQAYSSYNEQFF.

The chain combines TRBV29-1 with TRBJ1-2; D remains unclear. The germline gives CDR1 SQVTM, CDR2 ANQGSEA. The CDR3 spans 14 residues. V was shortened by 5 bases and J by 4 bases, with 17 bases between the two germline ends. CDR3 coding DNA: TGCAGCGTTTCCTTCTACAAGGTTGGCTATGGCTACACCTTC. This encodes CSVSFYKVGYGYTF.

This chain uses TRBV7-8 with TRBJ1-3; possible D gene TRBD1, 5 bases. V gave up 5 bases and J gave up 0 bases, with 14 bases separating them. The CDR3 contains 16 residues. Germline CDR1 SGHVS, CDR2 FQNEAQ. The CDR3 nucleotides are TGTGCCAGCAGCCCATGGGACGCAACCTCTGGAAACACCATATATTTT. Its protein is CASSPWDATSGNTIYF.

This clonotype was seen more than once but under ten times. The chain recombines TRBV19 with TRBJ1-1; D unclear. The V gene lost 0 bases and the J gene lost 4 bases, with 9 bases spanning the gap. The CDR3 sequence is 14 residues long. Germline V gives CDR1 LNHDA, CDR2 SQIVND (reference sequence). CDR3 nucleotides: TGTGCCAGTAGTATAGATCGACGTCTCACTGAAGCTTTCTTT. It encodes CASSIDRRLTEAFF.

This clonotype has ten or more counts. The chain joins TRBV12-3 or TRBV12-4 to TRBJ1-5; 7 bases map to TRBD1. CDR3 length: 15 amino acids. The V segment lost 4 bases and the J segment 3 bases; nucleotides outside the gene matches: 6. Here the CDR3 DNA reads TGTGCCAGCAGTTCTCAGGGGGGTAACAATCAGCCCCAGCATTTT. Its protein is CASSSQGGNNQPQHF.

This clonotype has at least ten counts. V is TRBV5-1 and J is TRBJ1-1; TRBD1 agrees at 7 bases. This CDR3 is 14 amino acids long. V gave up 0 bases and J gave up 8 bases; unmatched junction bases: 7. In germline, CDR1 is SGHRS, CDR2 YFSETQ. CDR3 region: CASSLALQGKEAFF. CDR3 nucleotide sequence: TGCGCCAGCAGCTTGGCCCTACAGGGGAAAGAAGCTTTCTTT.

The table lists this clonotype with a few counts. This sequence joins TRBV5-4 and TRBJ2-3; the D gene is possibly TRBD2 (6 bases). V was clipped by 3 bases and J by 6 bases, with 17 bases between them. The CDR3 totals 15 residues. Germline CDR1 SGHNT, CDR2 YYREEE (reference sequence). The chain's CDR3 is CASSSRTTSGDTQYF. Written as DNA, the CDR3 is TGTGCCAGCAGCTCTCGGACTACATCAGGGGATACGCAGTATTTT.

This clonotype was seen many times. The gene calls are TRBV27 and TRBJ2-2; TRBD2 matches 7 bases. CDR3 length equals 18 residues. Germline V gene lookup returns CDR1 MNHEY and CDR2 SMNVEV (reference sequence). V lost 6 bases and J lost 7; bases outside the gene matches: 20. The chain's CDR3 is CASSLKKRQNRGSGELFF. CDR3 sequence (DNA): TGTGCCAGCAGCTTAAAGAAAAGGCAAAACCGCGGGAGCGGGGAGCTGTTTTTT.

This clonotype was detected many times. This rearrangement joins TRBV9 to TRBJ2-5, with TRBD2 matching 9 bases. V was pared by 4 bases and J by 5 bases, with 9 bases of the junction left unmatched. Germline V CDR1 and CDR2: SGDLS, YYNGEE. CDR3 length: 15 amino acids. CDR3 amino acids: CASSLGGGAMETQYF. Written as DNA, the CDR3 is TGTGCCAGCAGCCTGGGCGGGGGGGCCATGGAGACCCAGTACTTC.

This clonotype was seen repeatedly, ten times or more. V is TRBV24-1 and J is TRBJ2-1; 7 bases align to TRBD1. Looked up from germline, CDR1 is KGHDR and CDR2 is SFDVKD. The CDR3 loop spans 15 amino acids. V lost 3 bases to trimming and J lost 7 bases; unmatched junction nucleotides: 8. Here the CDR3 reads CATSDPTEDRNEQFF. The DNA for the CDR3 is TGTGCCACCAGTGATCCAACAGAGGACAGGAATGAGCAGTTCTTC.